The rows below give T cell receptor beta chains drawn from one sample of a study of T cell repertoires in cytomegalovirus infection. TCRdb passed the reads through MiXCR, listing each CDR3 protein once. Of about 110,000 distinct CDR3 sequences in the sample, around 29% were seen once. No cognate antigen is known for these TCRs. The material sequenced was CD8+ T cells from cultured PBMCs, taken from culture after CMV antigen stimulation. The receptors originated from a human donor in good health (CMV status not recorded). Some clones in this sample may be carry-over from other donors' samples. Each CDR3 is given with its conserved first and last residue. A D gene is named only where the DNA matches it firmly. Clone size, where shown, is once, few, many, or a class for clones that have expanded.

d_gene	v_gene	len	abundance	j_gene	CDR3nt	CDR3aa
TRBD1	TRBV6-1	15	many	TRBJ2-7	TGTGCCAGCAGTGACCCGGGACAGGGGAACTACGAGCAGTACTTC	CASSDPGQGNYEQYF
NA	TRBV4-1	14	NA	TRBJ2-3	TGCGCCAGCAGCCAAGAAGACAGCACAGATACGCAGTATTTT	CASSQEDSTDTQYF
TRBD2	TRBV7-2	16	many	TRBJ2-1	TGTGCCAGCAGCTTACTAGCGGGGGGCGCCTACAATGAGCAGTTCTTC	CASSLLAGGAYNEQFF
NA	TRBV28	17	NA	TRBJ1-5	TGTGCCAGCAGTTCATTTACAGGGTTGGAAAGCAATCAGCCCCAGCATTTT	CASSSFTGLESNQPQHF
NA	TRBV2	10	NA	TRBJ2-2	TGTGCCAGCAGTGGAGCGGAGCTGTTTTTT	CASSGAELFF
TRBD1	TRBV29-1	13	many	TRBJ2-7	TGCAGCGTTGGGGTGGACAGGGTCTACGAGCAGTACTTC	CSVGVDRVYEQYF
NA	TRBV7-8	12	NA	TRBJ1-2	TGTGCCAGCAGCTTAGGTGCCTATGGCTACACCTTC	CASSLGAYGYTF
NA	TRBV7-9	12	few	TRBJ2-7	TGTGCCAGCAGCTTAACCTCCTCAGAGCAGTACTTC	CASSLTSSEQYF
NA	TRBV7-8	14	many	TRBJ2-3	TGTGCCAGCAGCTTTCTCGGGGACCCAGATACGCAGTATTTT	CASSFLGDPDTQYF
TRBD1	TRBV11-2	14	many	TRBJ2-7	TGTGCCAGCAGTTACGACAGGGGTTCCTACGAGCAGTACTTC	CASSYDRGSYEQYF
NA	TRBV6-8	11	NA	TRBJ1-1	TGTGCCAGCACCCTCGGGCATATAGCTTTCTTT	CASTLGHIAFF
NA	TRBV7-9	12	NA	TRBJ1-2	TGTGCCACCTGGGACAACCGGTTCCGCTACACCTTC	CATWDNRFRYTF
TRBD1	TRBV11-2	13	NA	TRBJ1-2	TGTGCCAGCAGCTCGGGACAGGGGGGTGGCTACACCTTC	CASSSGQGGGYTF
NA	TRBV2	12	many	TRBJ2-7	TGTGCCAGCAGTGAAGGAGGGAACGAGCAGTACTTC	CASSEGGNEQYF
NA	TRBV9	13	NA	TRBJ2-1	TGTGCCAGCAGCGTAGGGTCCTACAATGAGCAGTTCTTC	CASSVGSYNEQFF
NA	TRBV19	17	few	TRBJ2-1	TGTGCCAGTAGTAGGGGCCCCCCAGGGACCTCCTACAATGAGCAGTTCTTC	CASSRGPPGTSYNEQFF
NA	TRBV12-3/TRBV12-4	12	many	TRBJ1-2	TGTGCCAGCAGTTCGGACGGAAATGGCTACACCTTC	CASSSDGNGYTF
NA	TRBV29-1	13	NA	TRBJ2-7	TGCAGCGTTGAAGAAGGCCAGTCCTACGAGCAGTACTTC	CSVEEGQSYEQYF
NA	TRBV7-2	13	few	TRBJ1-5	TGTGCCAGCAGCTTAGAGGGATATCAGCCCCAGCATTTT	CASSLEGYQPQHF
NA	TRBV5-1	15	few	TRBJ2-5	TGCGCCAGCACCTCACGGGGGACCTACGCTGAGACCCAGTACTTC	CASTSRGTYAETQYF
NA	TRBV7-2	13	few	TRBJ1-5	TGTGCCAGCAGCTTAATAGACAATCAGCCCCAGCATTTT	CASSLIDNQPQHF
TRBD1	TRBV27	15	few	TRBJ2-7	TGTGCCAGCAGTTTATCGGGACAGGGGCGCTACGAGCAGTACTTC	CASSLSGQGRYEQYF
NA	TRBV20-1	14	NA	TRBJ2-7	TGCAGTGCTAGAGACAGGTTGAATTCCTACGAGCAGTACTTC	CSARDRLNSYEQYF
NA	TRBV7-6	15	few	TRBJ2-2	TGTGCCAGCAGCTTTGCTCACGCGAACACCGGGGAGCTGTTTTTT	CASSFAHANTGELFF
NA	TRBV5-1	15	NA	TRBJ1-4	TGCGCCAGCAGCTTGGAGGGTGAGCCGAATGAAAAACTGTTTTTT	CASSLEGEPNEKLFF
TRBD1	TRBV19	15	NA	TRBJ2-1	TGTGCCAGTAGTATCATTGAGACAGGGGGGGATGAGCAGTTCTTC	CASSIIETGGDEQFF
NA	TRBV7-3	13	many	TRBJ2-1	TGTGCCAGCAGCTTAATTGTGAGCTCGGAGCAGTTCTTC	CASSLIVSSEQFF
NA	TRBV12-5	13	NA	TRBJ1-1	TGTGCTAGTGGTTTAGGACTGAACACTGAAGCTTTCTTT	CASGLGLNTEAFF
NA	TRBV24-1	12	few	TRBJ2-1	TGTGCCATCAGAGACACGTACAATGAGCAGTTCTTC	CAIRDTYNEQFF
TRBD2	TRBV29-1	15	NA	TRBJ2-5	TGCAGCGTTGAGGGACTAGCGGGGGCTGTCGAGACCCAGTACTTC	CSVEGLAGAVETQYF
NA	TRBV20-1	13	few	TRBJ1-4	TGCAGTGCTAGATGGCCTATTAATGAAAAACTGTTTTTT	CSARWPINEKLFF
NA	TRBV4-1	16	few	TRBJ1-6	TGCGCCAGCAGCCAAGTTGCCGGACAGAATAATTCACCCCTCCACTTT	CASSQVAGQNNSPLHF
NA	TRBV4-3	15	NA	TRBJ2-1	TGCGCCAGCAGCCAAGGGCAGGGGACATACAATGAGCAGTTCTTC	CASSQGQGTYNEQFF
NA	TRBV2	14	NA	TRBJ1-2	TGTGCCAGCAGTGAAGTGGCCCCTAACTATGGCTACACCTTC	CASSEVAPNYGYTF
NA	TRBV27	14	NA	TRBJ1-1	TGTGCCAGCAGTTTATGGGGGGCTGAGACTGAAGCTTTCTTT	CASSLWGAETEAFF
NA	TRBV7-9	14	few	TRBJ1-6	TGTGCCAGCAGCTTAGTGGTGGGGAATTCACCCCTCCACTTT	CASSLVVGNSPLHF
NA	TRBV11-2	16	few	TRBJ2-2	TGTGCCAGCAGCTTAGAGACCTACGAACACACCGGGGAGCTGTTTTTT	CASSLETYEHTGELFF
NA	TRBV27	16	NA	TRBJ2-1	TGTGCCAGCAGTTTAGATTACAGCAGCTCCTACAATGAGCAGTTCTTC	CASSLDYSSSYNEQFF
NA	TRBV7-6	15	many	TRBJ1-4	TGTGCCAGCAGCTCAGAGGCTGGTTTTAATGAAAAACTGTTTTTT	CASSSEAGFNEKLFF
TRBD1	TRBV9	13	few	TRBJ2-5	TGTGCCAGCAGCACAGGACAGGGCGGCGACCAGTACTTC	CASSTGQGGDQYF
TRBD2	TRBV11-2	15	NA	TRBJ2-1	TGTGCCAGCAGTGGGGGGGGTGGGGACTACAATGAGCAGTTCTTC	CASSGGGGDYNEQFF
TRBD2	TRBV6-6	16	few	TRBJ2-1	TGTGCCAGTTCAATCGGCGGGAGGGGCCCTTACAATGAGCAGTTCTTC	CASSIGGRGPYNEQFF
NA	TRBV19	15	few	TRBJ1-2	TGTGCCAGTACCGAACCCTTATCCCTGTCGGGTGGCTACACCTTC	CASTEPLSLSGGYTF
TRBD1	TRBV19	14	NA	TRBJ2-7	TGTGCCAGTCGTAGATGGGCCCAGGGGGACGAGCAGTACTTC	CASRRWAQGDEQYF
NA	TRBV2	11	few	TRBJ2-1	TGTGCCAGCAGGGGGGGACATGAGCAGTTCTTC	CASRGGHEQFF
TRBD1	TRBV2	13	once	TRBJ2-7	TGTGCCAGCATCAGGACAGGGGCGTACGAGCAGTACTTC	CASIRTGAYEQYF
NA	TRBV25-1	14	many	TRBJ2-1	TGTGCCAGCAGTGAATTTGTGGGCTACAATGAGCAGTTCTTC	CASSEFVGYNEQFF
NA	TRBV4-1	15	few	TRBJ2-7	TGCGCCAGCAGCCTTATAACCAGGGCAGATTACGAGCAGTACTTC	CASSLITRADYEQYF
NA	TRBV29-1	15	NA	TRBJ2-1	TGCAGCGTTGAAGTCCGGGACGGACGGCTCGGGGAGCAGTTCTTC	CSVEVRDGRLGEQFF